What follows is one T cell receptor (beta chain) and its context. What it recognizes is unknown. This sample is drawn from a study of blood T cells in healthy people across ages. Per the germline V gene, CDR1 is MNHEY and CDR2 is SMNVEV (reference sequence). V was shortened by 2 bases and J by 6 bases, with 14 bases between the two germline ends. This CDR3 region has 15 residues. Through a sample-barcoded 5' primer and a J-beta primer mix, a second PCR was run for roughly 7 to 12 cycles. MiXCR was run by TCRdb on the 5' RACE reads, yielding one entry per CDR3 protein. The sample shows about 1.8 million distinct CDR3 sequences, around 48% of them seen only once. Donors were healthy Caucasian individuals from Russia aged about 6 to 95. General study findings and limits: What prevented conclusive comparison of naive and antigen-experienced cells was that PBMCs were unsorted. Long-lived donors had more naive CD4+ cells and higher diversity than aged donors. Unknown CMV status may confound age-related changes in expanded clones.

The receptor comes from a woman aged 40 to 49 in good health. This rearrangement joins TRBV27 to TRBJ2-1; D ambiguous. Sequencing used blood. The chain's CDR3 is CASSLAARYSNEQFF. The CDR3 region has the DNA TGTGCCAGCAGTTTAGCCGCTAGGTACTCCAATGAGCAGTTCTTC.